This TCR beta chain was recorded in a study of blood T cell repertoires in COVID-19. On the study more broadly: Sites in the United States, Italy and Spain provided acute and convalescent COVID-19 samples. PBMCs, B-cell-depleted T cells, or T cells provided the cDNA or gDNA that made up the material.

TCRdb keeps only in-frame clones here, not all; method: immunoSEQ multiplex PCR. The top ten clones hold 9.5% to 13% of a sample with approximately 250,000 clones, about 87% of them seen once. A few counts support this clone. V trimming: 1 base; J trimming: 2 bases; junction bases outside the gene matches: 6. Germline assignment: CDR1 SGHTA and CDR2 FQGNSA. There are 17 residues in the CDR3. V and J are TRBV7-2 and TRBJ1-5; 9 nucleotides match TRBD1. Source material: peripheral blood. The sequence was collected from a woman in her 70s with COVID-19, enrolled during active disease. CDR3 protein: CASSLVTGGHGNQPQHF. The CDR3 nucleotides are TGTGCCAGCAGCTTAGTGACAGGGGGTCATGGCAATCAGCCCCAGCATTTT.